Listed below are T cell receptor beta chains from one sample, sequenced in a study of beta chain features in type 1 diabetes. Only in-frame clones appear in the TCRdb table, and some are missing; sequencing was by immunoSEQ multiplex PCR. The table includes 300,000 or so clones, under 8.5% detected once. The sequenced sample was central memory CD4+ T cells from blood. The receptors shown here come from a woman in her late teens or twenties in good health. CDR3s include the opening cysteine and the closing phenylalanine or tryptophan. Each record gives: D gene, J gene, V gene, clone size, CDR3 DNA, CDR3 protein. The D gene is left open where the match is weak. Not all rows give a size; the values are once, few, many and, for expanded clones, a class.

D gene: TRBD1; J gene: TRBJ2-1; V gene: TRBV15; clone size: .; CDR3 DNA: TGTGCCACCAGCCCGAAGCAGAGAGGCGTAAACAGGGGCAATGAGCAGTTCTTC; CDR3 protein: CATSPKQRGVNRGNEQFF
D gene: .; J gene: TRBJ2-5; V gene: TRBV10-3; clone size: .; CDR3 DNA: TGTGCCATCAGCCAGAGCCAACAAGAGACCCAGTACTTC; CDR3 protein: CAISQSQQETQYF
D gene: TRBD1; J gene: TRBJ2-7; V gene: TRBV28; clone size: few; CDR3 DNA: TGTGCCAGCAGTAGCCTCAGACAGGGGGGGAAGCACGAGCAGTACTTC; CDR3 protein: CASSSLRQGGKHEQYF
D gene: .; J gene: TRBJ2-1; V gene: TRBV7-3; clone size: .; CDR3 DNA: TGTGCCAGCAGCGCGACCCACAATGAGCAGTTCTTC; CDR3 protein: CASSATHNEQFF
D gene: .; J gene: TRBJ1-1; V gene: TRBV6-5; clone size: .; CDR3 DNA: TGTGCCAGCAGGCCCGGGACGGCACTGAACACTGAAGCTTTCTTT; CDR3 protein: CASRPGTALNTEAFF
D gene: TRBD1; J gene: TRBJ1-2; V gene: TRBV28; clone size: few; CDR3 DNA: TGTGCCAGCAGTTCAGGACAGGGACATGGCTACACCTTC; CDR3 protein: CASSSGQGHGYTF
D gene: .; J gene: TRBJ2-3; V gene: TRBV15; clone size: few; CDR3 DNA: TGTGCCACCAGCCGACCGCGGGGAAATCCCACAGATACGCAGTATTTT; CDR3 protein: CATSRPRGNPTDTQYF
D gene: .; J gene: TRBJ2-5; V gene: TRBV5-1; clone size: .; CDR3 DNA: TGCGCCAGCAGCTTGGGTGTGTTGTTGGAGACCCAGTACTTC; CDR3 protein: CASSLGVLLETQYF
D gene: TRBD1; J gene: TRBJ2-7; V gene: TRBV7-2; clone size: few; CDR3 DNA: TGTGCCAGCAGCTTAGGGGGACAGAACGAGCAGTACTTC; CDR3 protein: CASSLGGQNEQYF
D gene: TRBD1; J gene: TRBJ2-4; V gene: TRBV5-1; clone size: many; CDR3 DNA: TGCGCCAGCAGCTTGGCCCCCCTAGACAGGGGAGAACTCTACTTC; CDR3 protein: CASSLAPLDRGELYF
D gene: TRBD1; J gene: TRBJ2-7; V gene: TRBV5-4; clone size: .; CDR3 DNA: TGTGCCAGCAGCTTGGACAGGGGCTACGAGCAGTACTTC; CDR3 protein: CASSLDRGYEQYF
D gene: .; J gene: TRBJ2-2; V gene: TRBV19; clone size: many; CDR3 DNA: TGTGCCAGTAACGGAGTCTACGGGGAGCTGTTTTTT; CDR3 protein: CASNGVYGELFF
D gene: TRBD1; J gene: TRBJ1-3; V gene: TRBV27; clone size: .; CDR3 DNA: TGTGCCAGCAGTTTACAAGCCCCCTCAGGGGGGGGTGGAAACACCATATATTTT; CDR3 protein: CASSLQAPSGGGGNTIYF
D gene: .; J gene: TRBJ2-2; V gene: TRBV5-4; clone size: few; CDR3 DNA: TGTGCCAGCAGCTTGGCTCAAACTGCGACCGGGGAGCTGTTTTTT; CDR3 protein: CASSLAQTATGELFF
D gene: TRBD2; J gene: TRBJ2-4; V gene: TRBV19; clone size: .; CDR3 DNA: TGTGCCTCCCACCACCGGGGGGAAAACATTCAGTACTTC; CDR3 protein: CASHHRGENIQYF
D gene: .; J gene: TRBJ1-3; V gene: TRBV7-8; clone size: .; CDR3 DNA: TGTGCCAGCAGCTCCACGGGGAGATCTGGAAACACCATATATTTT; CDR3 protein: CASSSTGRSGNTIYF
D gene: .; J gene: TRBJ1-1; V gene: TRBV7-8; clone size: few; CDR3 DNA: TGTGCCAGCAGTCGGCAGGTTAACACTGAAGCTTTCTTT; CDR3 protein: CASSRQVNTEAFF
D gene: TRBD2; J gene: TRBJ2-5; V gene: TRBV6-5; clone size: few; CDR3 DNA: TGTGCCAGCAGCCTTGGACTAGCTTGGGAGACCCAGTACTTC; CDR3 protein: CASSLGLAWETQYF
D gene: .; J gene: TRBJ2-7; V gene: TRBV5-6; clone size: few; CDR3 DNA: TGTGCCAGCAGACGACTTGGGGTAGCGGACCCCCGGACGGGCTACGAGCAGTACTTC; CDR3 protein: CASRRLGVADPRTGYEQYF
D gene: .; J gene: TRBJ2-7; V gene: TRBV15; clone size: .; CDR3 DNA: TGTGCCACCAGCGCCCGACAGGCCTTCGGGGAGCAGTACTTC; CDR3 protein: CATSARQAFGEQYF
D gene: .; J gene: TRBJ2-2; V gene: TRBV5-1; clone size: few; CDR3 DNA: TGCGCCAGCAGCTTGCCTACAGGGACCACCGGGGAGCTGTTTTTT; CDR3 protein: CASSLPTGTTGELFF
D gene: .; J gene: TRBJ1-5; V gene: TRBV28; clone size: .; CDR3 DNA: TGTGCCAGCATCCACAGCGGTGGGTTTAGCAATCAGCCCCAGCATTTT; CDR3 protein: CASIHSGGFSNQPQHF
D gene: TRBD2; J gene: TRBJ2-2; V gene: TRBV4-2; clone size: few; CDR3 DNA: TGTGCCAGCAGCCAAGGACTAGCGGGGGTGAACACCGGGGAGCTGTTTTTT; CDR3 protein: CASSQGLAGVNTGELFF
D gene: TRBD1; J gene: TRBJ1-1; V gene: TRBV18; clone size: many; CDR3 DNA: TGTGCCAGCTCACCCCCCGGGACAGGGACCTCTGAAGCTTTCTTT; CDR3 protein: CASSPPGTGTSEAFF
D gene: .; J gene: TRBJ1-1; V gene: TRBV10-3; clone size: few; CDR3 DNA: TGTGCCATCAGGGGCCAGGGTACGCACACTGAAGCTTTCTTT; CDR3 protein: CAIRGQGTHTEAFF
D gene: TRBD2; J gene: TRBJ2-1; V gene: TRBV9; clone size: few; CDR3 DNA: TGTGCCAGCAGCGTAAGCACTAGCGGGTTCTACAATGAGCAGTTCTTC; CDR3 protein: CASSVSTSGFYNEQFF
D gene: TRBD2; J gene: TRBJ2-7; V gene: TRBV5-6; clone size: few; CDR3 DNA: TGTGCCAGCAGCGCCCGACCCGGGACTAGGGCCTACGAGCAGTACTTC; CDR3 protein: CASSARPGTRAYEQYF
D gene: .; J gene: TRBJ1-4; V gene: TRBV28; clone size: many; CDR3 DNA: TGTGCCAGCAGTTTAACAGGAGTAGTGGGTGCCAGTGAAAAACTGTTTTTT; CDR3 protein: CASSLTGVVGASEKLFF
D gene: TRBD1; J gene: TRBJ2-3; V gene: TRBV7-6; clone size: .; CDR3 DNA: TGTGCCAGCACCAGGGGGCAATCAGATACGCAGTATTTT; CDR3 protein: CASTRGQSDTQYF
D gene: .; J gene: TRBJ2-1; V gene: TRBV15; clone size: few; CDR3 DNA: TGTGCCACCAGCAGAGATCACGGACATGAGCAGTTCTTC; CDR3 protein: CATSRDHGHEQFF
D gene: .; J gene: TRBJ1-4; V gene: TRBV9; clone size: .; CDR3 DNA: TGTGCCAGCAGCCGCGGGACGGATAATGAAAAACTGTTTTTT; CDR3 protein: CASSRGTDNEKLFF
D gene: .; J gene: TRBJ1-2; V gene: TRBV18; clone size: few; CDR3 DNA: TGTGCCAGCTCACCAGACACTCAACATGGCTACACCTTC; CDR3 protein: CASSPDTQHGYTF
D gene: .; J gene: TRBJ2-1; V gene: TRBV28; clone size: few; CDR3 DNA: TGTGCCAGCAGTTTTCTTCGGGAGCAGTTCTTC; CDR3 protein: CASSFLREQFF
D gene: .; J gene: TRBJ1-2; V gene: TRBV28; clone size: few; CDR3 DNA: TGTGCCACCCATGTTACAGCGGATGGCTACACCTTC; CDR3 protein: CATHVTADGYTF
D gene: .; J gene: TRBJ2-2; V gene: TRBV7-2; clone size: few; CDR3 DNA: TGTGCCAGCAGCTTAGCCCCCACTAGTCAGAACACCGGGGAGCTGTTTTTT; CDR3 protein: CASSLAPTSQNTGELFF
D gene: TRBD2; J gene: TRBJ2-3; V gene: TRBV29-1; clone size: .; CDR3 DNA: TGCAGCTCCGAAGCGGGAGTAGGTACAGATACGCAGTATTTT; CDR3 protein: CSSEAGVGTDTQYF
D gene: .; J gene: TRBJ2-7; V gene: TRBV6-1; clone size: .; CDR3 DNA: TGTGCCAACAGTTACGAGCAGTACTTC; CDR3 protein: CANSYEQYF
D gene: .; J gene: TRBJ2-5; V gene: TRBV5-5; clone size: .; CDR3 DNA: TGTGCCAGCAGCTCCTACATAGGGGAGACCCAGTACTTC; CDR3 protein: CASSSYIGETQYF
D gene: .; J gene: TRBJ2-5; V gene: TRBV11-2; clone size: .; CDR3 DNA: TGTGCCAGCAGTCGATCTATCCAAGAGACCCAGTACTTC; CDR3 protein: CASSRSIQETQYF
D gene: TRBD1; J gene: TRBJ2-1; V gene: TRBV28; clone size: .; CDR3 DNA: TGTGCCAGCAGGGGGACAGGAGGGAATGAGCAGTTCTTC; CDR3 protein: CASRGTGGNEQFF
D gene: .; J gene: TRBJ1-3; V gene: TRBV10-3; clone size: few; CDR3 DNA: TGTGCCATCAGTGAACCTGGAGGAAACACCATATATTTT; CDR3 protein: CAISEPGGNTIYF
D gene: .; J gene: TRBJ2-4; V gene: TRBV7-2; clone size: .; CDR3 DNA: TGTGCCAGCAGCTTGTCAAGCCGGAACATTCAGTACTTC; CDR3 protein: CASSLSSRNIQYF
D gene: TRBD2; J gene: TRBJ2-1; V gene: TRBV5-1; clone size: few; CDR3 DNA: TGCGCCAGCAGCTTGGTTGGTAGCGGGATGGGCAATGAGCAGTTCTTC; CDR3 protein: CASSLVGSGMGNEQFF
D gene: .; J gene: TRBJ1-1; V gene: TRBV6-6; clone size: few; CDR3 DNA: TGTGCCAGCACAACTACAGGGCTCGGGACTGAAGCTTTCTTT; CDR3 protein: CASTTTGLGTEAFF
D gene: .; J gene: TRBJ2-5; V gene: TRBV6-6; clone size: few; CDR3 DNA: TGTGCCAGCAGTTACTCGTTCGATACCCAAGGGACCCAGTACTTC; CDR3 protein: CASSYSFDTQGTQYF
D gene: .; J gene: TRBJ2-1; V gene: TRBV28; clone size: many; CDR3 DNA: TGTGCCAGCAGCCCAGGCGGGCGCAATGAGCAGTTCTTC; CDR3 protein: CASSPGGRNEQFF
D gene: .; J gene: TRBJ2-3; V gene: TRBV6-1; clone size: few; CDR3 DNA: TGTGCCAGCAGGGACTCTAAAGGGACGCAGTATTTT; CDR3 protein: CASRDSKGTQYF
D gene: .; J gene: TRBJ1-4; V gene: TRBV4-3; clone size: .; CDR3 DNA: TGCGCCAGCAGCCAAACCGGGACTGGCTCGTCGAAACTGTTTTTT; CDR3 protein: CASSQTGTGSSKLFF
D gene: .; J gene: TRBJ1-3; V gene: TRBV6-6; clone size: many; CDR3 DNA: TGTGCCAGCAGTTACGGGGGAGAGACTGGAAACACCATATATTTT; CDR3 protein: CASSYGGETGNTIYF
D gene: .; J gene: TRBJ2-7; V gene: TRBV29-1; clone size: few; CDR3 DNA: TGCAGCGTTGGACTCGGGTCCTACGAGCAGTACTTC; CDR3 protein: CSVGLGSYEQYF
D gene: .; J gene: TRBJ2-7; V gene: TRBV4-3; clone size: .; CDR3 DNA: TGCGCCAGCAGCCAAGGCCCGGGTTCGCAGTACGAGCAGTACTTC; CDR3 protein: CASSQGPGSQYEQYF
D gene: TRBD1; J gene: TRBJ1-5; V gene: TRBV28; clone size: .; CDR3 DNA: TGTGCCAGCGGAAAACAGGGGTTTAATCAGCCCCAGCATTTT; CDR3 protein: CASGKQGFNQPQHF